These 8 T cell receptor beta chains originate from one sample sequenced in a study of blood T cell repertoires in COVID-19. The method was immunoSEQ multiplex PCR; TCRdb's version includes in-frame clones alone and lacks a portion of them. The sample gives approximately 63,000 clones, about 75% of which show up once; roughly 47% is in the top ten. The sequenced material came from peripheral blood. Receptor source: a woman aged 80 or older with acute or convalescent COVID-19.

The rearrangement joins TRBV18 to TRBJ1-4, with 9 bases that match TRBD1. After removal of 2 bases from V and 5 bases from J, the junction contained 3 bases not matched to a gene. The CDR3 covers 15 residues. Germline CDR1 and CDR2: KGHSH and LQKENI. This chain's CDR3 is CASSPKGQGNEKLFF. CDR3 nucleotide sequence: TGTGCCAGCTCACCAAAGGGACAGGGAAATGAAAAACTGTTTTTT.

This chain links TRBV4-3 with TRBJ2-1, with TRBD2 matching 8 bases. Per the germline V gene, CDR1 is LGHNA and CDR2 is YSLEER. The V segment lost 2 bases and the J segment 7 bases; nucleotides outside the gene matches: 13. The CDR3 totals 17 residues. The CDR3 here is CASSQTLLAGRKNEQFF. The CDR3 coding sequence is TGCGCCAGCAGCCAAACCCTTCTAGCGGGTAGAAAGAATGAGCAGTTCTTC.

This rearrangement joins TRBV6-5 to TRBJ1-2, with 8 bases matching TRBD1. This CDR3 comprises 15 residues. Germline CDR1 reads MNHEY; CDR2 reads SVGAGI. Trimming took 6 bases from V and 6 from J; bases not matched to a gene: 12. The DNA of the CDR3 is TGTGCCAGCAGGCCGGGCAGGGGGCTGACTCATGGCTACACCTTC. This encodes CASRPGRGLTHGYTF.

The V call is TRBV19, the J call TRBJ1-1; possible D gene TRBD1, 5 bases. This CDR3 is 13 amino acids long. The germline CDR1 and CDR2 sequences are LNHDA and SQIVND (reference sequence). Trimming shortened V by 6 bases and J by 4 bases, and 12 bases separated the two germline ends. The DNA of the CDR3 is TGTGCCAGTAGGACCGGGACTGTCACTGAAGCTTTCTTT. Amino acid sequence: CASRTGTVTEAFF.

The gene calls are TRBV2 and TRBJ1-2; 8 nucleotides agree with TRBD1. Trimming removed 0 bases from V and 9 bases from J; junction bases left unmatched: 3. The CDR3 extends over 13 amino acids. Germline CDR1 reads SNHLY; CDR2 reads FYNNEI. CDR3 coding DNA: TGTGCCAGCAGTGAAGCGGGGACAGGCTGCTACACCTTC. Translated, it gives CASSEAGTGCYTF.

This rearrangement joins TRBV5-1 to TRBJ2-1, with 7 bases aligning to TRBD2. Germline V gives CDR1 SGHRS, CDR2 YFSETQ. V lost 1 base, J lost 6 bases, and 10 bases stayed unmatched. The CDR3 totals 16 residues. The CDR3 DNA is TGCGCCAGCAGCTTGAGGCCTAGCGGAGGAAGCAATGAGCAGTTCTTC. Residues: CASSLRPSGGSNEQFF.

This clone was seen only a few times. The chain is built from TRBV28 and TRBJ2-7; 9 nucleotides align to TRBD1. CDR3 length: 16 amino acids. Germline CDR1 MDHEN, CDR2 SYDVKM. The trim removed 5 bases at V and 4 bases at J, leaving 12 bases unmatched. CDR3 amino acids: CASSLPAGTGFYEQYF. The CDR3 nucleotides are TGTGCCAGCAGTCTCCCTGCGGGGACAGGGTTTTACGAGCAGTACTTC.

V gene TRBV19 combines with J gene TRBJ2-7; a weak D match, TRBD2 (5 bases). The V gene's germline CDR1 is LNHDA and CDR2 SQIVND (reference sequence). The CDR3 has 13 amino acids. The V gene lost 4 bases and the J gene lost 1 base, with 8 bases spanning the gap. The chain's CDR3 is CASSSDYSYEQYF. The CDR3 nucleotides are TGTGCCAGTAGTAGCGACTATTCCTACGAGCAGTACTTC.